Each of the 21 T cell receptor beta chains below was sequenced from the same sample in a study of blood T cell repertoires in COVID-19. Clones were read by immunoSEQ multiplex PCR, and TCRdb kept only the in-frame ones, dropping some. Here the sample spans approximately 75,000 clones, approximately 80% being singletons. Specimen: peripheral blood. The receptors originated from a woman aged 80 or older with acute or convalescent COVID-19.

The chain is built from TRBV2 and TRBJ1-4; 8 positions agree with TRBD1. This CDR3 comprises 13 residues. V dropped 6 bases and J dropped 6; count of bases not matched to a gene: 3. Germline values: CDR1 SNHLY, CDR2 FYNNEI. The CDR3 DNA reads TGTGCCAGCAGGACAGGGGCCGATGAAAAACTGTTTTTT. Its translation: CASRTGADEKLFF.

Only one count was recorded for this clone. The chain joins TRBV7-9 to TRBJ2-1, with TRBD1 as a possible D gene (6 bases). V lost 4 bases, J lost 5 bases, and 21 bases lay in between. Germline values: CDR1 SEHNR, CDR2 FQNEAQ (reference sequence). The CDR3 covers 17 residues. CDR3 DNA sequence: TGTGCCAGCAGCTACGCGGGTAATTTGGGGACACACAATGAGCAGTTCTTC. Translated, it gives CASSYAGNLGTHNEQFF. The variable domain in full, completed from reference TRBV7-9 and TRBJ2-1, reads DTGVSQNPRHKITKRGQNVTFRCDPISEHNRLYWYRQTLGQGPEFLTYFQNEAQLEKSRLLSDRFSAERPKGSFSTLEIQRTEQGDSAMYLCASSYAGNLGTHNEQFFGPGTRLTVL.

The chain is built from TRBV19 and TRBJ1-1, with unresolved D. Germline V CDR1 and CDR2: LNHDA, SQIVND (reference sequence). There are 12 residues in the CDR3. Trimming stripped 7 bases from V and 0 bases from J, with 6 bases between. The DNA for the CDR3 is TGTGCCAGTAAGAGGATGAACACTGAAGCTTTCTTT. It specifies CASKRMNTEAFF. The variable domain in full, completed from reference TRBV19 and TRBJ1-1, reads DGGITQSPKYLFRKEGQNVTLSCEQNLNHDAMYWYRQDPGQGLRLIYYSQIVNDFQKGDIAEGYSVSREKKESFPLTVTSAQKNPTAFYLCASKRMNTEAFFGQGTRLTVV.

The rearrangement joins TRBV5-1 to TRBJ2-7; 11 nucleotides agree with TRBD2. The CDR3 is 16 amino acids. The junction had 9 bases not matched to a gene; V was cut back by 0 bases and J by 7 bases. Per the germline V gene, CDR1 is SGHRS and CDR2 is YFSETQ. CDR3 in amino acids: CASSLGLAGRTGEQYF. The CDR3 nucleotides are TGCGCCAGCAGCTTGGGACTAGCGGGGAGAACGGGGGAGCAGTACTTC. Combining the CDR3 with reference TRBV5-1 and TRBJ2-7 gives the whole variable domain KAGVTQTPRYLIKTRGQQVTLSCSPISGHRSVSWYQQTPGQGLQFLFEYFSETQRNKGNFPGRFSGRQFSNSRSEMNVSTLELGDSALYLCASSLGLAGRTGEQYFGPGTRLTVT.

J is TRBJ2-3 and V is TRBV5-1, with 8 bases matching TRBD2. This CDR3 is 16 amino acids long. V trimming: 0 bases; J trimming: 6 bases; junction bases outside the gene matches: 9. Germline V lookup: CDR1 SGHRS, CDR2 YFSETQ. The CDR3 sequence: CASSLDGGAGLDTQYF. CDR3 bases: TGCGCCAGCAGCTTGGACGGGGGGGCCGGTTTGGATACGCAGTATTTT.

The chain couples TRBV15 to TRBJ1-2; weak D call: TRBD1 (6 bases). Between the trimmed V and J ends, which lost 3 bases and 6 bases, there was a span of 14 bases. The CDR3 has 14 residues. Germline CDR1 reads LNHNV; CDR2 reads YYDKDF (reference sequence). The CDR3 here is CATSRGETGHGYTF. DNA for the CDR3: TGTGCCACCAGCAGGGGAGAAACAGGGCATGGCTACACCTTC. The complete variable domain, with remaining parts taken from reference TRBV15 and TRBJ1-2, reads DAMVIQNPRYQVTQFGKPVTLSCSQTLNHNVMYWYQQKSSQAPKLLFHYYDKDFNNEADTPDNFQSRRPNTSFCFLDIRSPGLGDTAMYLCATSRGETGHGYTFGSGTRLTVV.

This clone appeared a few times. This chain uses TRBV6-5 with TRBJ2-3; the D gene is possibly TRBD2 (6 bases). V dropped 6 bases and J dropped 7 bases, with 20 bases sitting between them. Germline V lookup: CDR1 MNHEY, CDR2 SVGAGI. This CDR3 has 15 amino acids. CDR3 in DNA: TGTGCCAGCAGAACCGGGACTGGCGAGGGGAATACGCAGTATTTT. This translates into CASRTGTGEGNTQYF.

This clone turned up a few times. The V gene is TRBV27, the J gene TRBJ1-6, with TRBD1 as a possible D gene (5 bases). Germline V gene data show CDR1 as MNHEY and CDR2 as SMNVEV (reference sequence). Trimming stripped 10 bases from V and 16 bases from J, with 17 bases between. The CDR3 totals 11 residues. CDR3 residues: CATWAGHSLHF. CDR3 coding DNA: TGTGCCACTTGGGCAGGGCATTCTCTCCACTTT.

The chain employs TRBV4-2 and TRBJ1-3; D might be TRBD1 (6 bases). CDR3 length: 15 amino acids. V was shortened by 4 bases and J by 4 bases, with 14 bases between the two germline ends. Germline V lookup: CDR1 LGHNA, CDR2 YNFKEQ. The CDR3 is CASSPNREMGNTIYF. The CDR3 DNA sequence: TGTGCCAGCAGCCCAAACAGGGAGATGGGAAACACCATATATTTT.

The chain carries TRBV11-2 and TRBJ2-2; TRBD2 is a possible D gene (6 bases). Trimming took 2 bases from V and 5 from J, leaving 15 bases between them. In germline, CDR1 is SGHAT, CDR2 FQNNGV. The CDR3 length is 16 residues. The CDR3 loop is CASSLLGGVGTGELFF. The CDR3 DNA reads as TGTGCCAGCAGCTTATTAGGAGGGGTGGGGACCGGGGAGCTGTTTTTT. Variable domain in full (rest from reference TRBV11-2 and TRBJ2-2): EAGVAQSPRYKIIEKRQSVAFWCNPISGHATLYWYQQILGQGPKLLIQFQNNGVVDDSQLPKDRFSAERLKGVDSTLKIQPAKLEDSAVYLCASSLLGGVGTGELFFGEGSRLTVL.

This chain uses TRBV11-1 with TRBJ2-3; 10 bases match TRBD2. CDR1 SGHAT and CDR2 FQDESV come from the germline V gene (reference sequence). V lost 4 bases to trimming and J lost 0 bases; unmatched junction nucleotides: 4. This CDR3 has 16 residues. The CDR3 DNA sequence: TGTGCCAGCAGCTCCAAGCGGGGGGGCAGCACAGATACGCAGTATTTT. Amino acid sequence: CASSSKRGGSTDTQYF. Together with reference TRBV11-1 and TRBJ2-3, the CDR3 gives the full variable domain: EAEVAQSPRYKITEKSQAVAFWCDPISGHATLYWYRQILGQGPELLVQFQDESVVDDSQLPKDRFSAERLKGVDSTLKIQPAELGDSAMYLCASSSKRGGSTDTQYFGPGTRLTVL.

The genes are TRBV21-1 and TRBJ1-5; TRBD1 reflects the table's D call only, with no check against the DNA. TRBV21-1 is a documented pseudogene. There are 19 residues in the CDR3. The CDR3, as DNA: TGTGCCAGCAGCAAAGCGCTTTCGGGCAGGGGGTTTGAGTTCGCGGCCCAGCATTTT. Its protein is CASSKALSGRGFEFAAQHF.

This sequence joins TRBV11-2 and TRBJ1-3; weak D call: TRBD1 (6 bases). Germline loops: CDR1 SGHAT, CDR2 FQNNGV. V dropped 2 bases and J dropped 5 bases, with 16 bases sitting between them. The CDR3 is 16 amino acids. CDR3 bases: TGTGCCAGCAGCTTAAACCCGGGGGGGGCAAGAAACACCATATATTTT. This sequence encodes CASSLNPGGARNTIYF.

The sample holds one count of this clone. The rearrangement joins TRBV2 to TRBJ2-7; D is unresolved. V was trimmed by 7 bases and J by 0 bases, leaving 13 bases between them. Germline V gene data show CDR1 as SNHLY and CDR2 as FYNNEI. The CDR3 is 14 amino acids. CDR3 DNA: TGTGCCAGCACGGAGAGGCAGAGCTCCTACGAGCAGTACTTC. This codes for CASTERQSSYEQYF. The complete variable domain, with remaining parts taken from reference TRBV2 and TRBJ2-7, reads EPEVTQTPSHQVTQMGQEVILRCVPISNHLYFYWYRQILGQKVEFLVSFYNNEISEKSEIFDDQFSVERPDGSNFTLKIRSTKLEDSAMYFCASTERQSSYEQYFGPGTRLTVT.

The chain employs TRBV3-1 (or the pseudogene TRBV3-2) and TRBJ2-1; 8 nucleotides align to TRBD2. The CDR3 length is 16 residues. Germline CDR1 LGHDT, CDR2 YNNKEL (reference sequence). The V gene end was trimmed by 7 bases and the J gene end by 7 bases; junction bases not matched to a gene: 15. CDR3 protein: CASTVNGLAGLNEQFF. The DNA for the CDR3 is TGTGCCAGCACCGTCAACGGGTTAGCGGGGTTAAATGAGCAGTTCTTC.

Only one count was recorded for this clone. J is TRBJ1-6 and V is TRBV6-5; 7 bases match TRBD1. There are 15 residues in the CDR3. Germline CDR1 MNHEY, CDR2 SVGAGI. The V and J ends lost 6 bases and 11 bases, in that order; junction bases with no gene match: 13. This CDR3 is CASRGQLNGGAPLHF. CDR3 sequence (DNA): TGTGCCAGCAGGGGACAGCTTAACGGCGGGGCACCCCTCCACTTT.

The V and J genes are TRBV18 and TRBJ2-3, with 10 nucleotides matching TRBD2. Germline CDR1 and CDR2: KGHSH and LQKENI. Trimming removed 3 bases from V and 0 bases from J; junction bases left unmatched: 3. CDR3 size: 16 residues. The CDR3 DNA follows: TGTGCCAGCTCACCTCGGACTAGCGGAAGCACAGATACGCAGTATTTT. It yields the protein CASSPRTSGSTDTQYF.

This chain uses TRBV5-8 with TRBJ2-5; 11 bases are a match to TRBD1. The CDR3 extends over 15 amino acids. The germline gives CDR1 SGHTS, CDR2 YDEGEE. With V trimmed by 4 bases and J by 2 bases, 4 bases remained unmatched. CDR3: CASSRGTGGQETQYF. DNA for the CDR3: TGTGCCAGCAGCCGCGGGACAGGGGGGCAAGAGACCCAGTACTTC.

The V and J genes are TRBV5-8 and TRBJ1-3; D not resolved. Germline-derived CDR1 and CDR2 are SGHTS and YDEGEE. The CDR3 length is 14 residues. The V and J ends lost 0 bases and 8 bases respectively, with 12 bases between them. CDR3 in DNA: TGTGCCAGCAGCTTGGTTCTCGTCGGGGACACCATATATTTT. Translated, it gives CASSLVLVGDTIYF.

This rearrangement joins TRBV5-1 to TRBJ2-7; 15 nucleotides line up with TRBD2. CDR1 is SGHRS and CDR2 is YFSETQ in the germline V gene. This CDR3 has 15 amino acids. V dropped 3 bases and J dropped 5; count of bases not matched to a gene: 3. This chain's CDR3 is CASSWRTSGGDEQYF. The CDR3 DNA is TGCGCCAGCAGCTGGAGGACTAGCGGGGGGGACGAGCAGTACTTC.

J is TRBJ2-2 and V is TRBV19, with 10 bases that match TRBD2. This CDR3 is 14 amino acids long. The J segment lost 2 bases and the V segment lost 11 bases, leaving 5 bases of the junction unmatched. CDR1 is LNHDA, CDR2 SQIVND, per germline (reference sequence). The DNA for the CDR3 is TGTGCCTCGACTAGCGGGCGAAACACCGGGGAGCTGTTTTTT. The encoded protein is CASTSGRNTGELFF.